This entry lists 16 T cell receptor beta chains sequenced from one sample in a study of identical twins (TCRdb year 2016). Receptors were amplified or captured by 5' RACE. The listed sequencing device is Illumina HiSeq 2000. TCRdb redid the processing of the public reads, applying fastp at Q25 and MiXCR, and retained in-frame beta chains. CDR3 protein duplicates are merged, each entry listing the most common genes and DNA. The sample data list 700,000 or so distinct CDR3 sequences, and 21% of these were observed just once. The ten largest clones add up to 4.3% of the sample. The same sample was also studied in work on T cells expressing NK-cell markers.

The material sequenced was PBMCs. Receptors originate from a woman between 18 and 29 years old in good health.

The chain has TRBV12-3 or TRBV12-4 and TRBJ2-7; a weak D match, TRBD2 (5 bases). The CDR3 runs 11 residues. V dropped 8 bases and J dropped 6 bases, with 11 bases sitting between them. The CDR3 nucleotides are TGTGCCAGCGGACGGGAAAGCGAGCAGTACTTC. It yields the protein CASGRESEQYF.

The gene calls are TRBV5-1 and TRBJ2-2; the match to TRBD2 covers 8 bases. Per germline, CDR1 SGHRS and CDR2 YFSETQ. Trimming at V came to 3 bases and at J to 1 base, leaving 8 bases not matched to a gene. This CDR3 comprises 17 residues. The CDR3 DNA reads as TGCGCCAGCAGCTGGTCCTCGGGACTAGTGAACACCGGGGAGCTGTTTTTT. It yields the protein CASSWSSGLVNTGELFF.

This chain links TRBV7-2 with TRBJ1-2, with D unresolved. The germline V gene encodes CDR1 SGHTA and CDR2 FQGNSA. CDR3 size: 16 residues. Trimming shortened V by 5 bases and J by 0 bases, and 16 bases separated the two germline ends. CDR3 protein: CASSPAPRAPNYGYTF. The CDR3 bases are TGTGCCAGCAGCCCGGCCCCCCGGGCTCCTAACTATGGCTACACCTTC.

This clonotype has only a few counts. The CDR3 DNA reads TGCGCCAGCAGCTTTCAGGAGAACACTGAAGCTTTCTTT. This translates into CASSFQENTEAFF. The V call is TRBV5-1, the J call TRBJ1-1; no clear D gene. CDR1 is SGHRS and CDR2 is YFSETQ in the germline V gene. This CDR3 spans 13 amino acids. V was cut by 2 bases and J by 1 base, with 6 bases left in between.

V usage is TRBV11-2 and J usage is TRBJ2-7; TRBD1 agrees at 8 bases. With V trimmed by 8 bases and J by 4 bases, 10 bases remained unmatched. CDR3 size: 14 residues. Germline V gene sequence: CDR1 SGHAT, CDR2 FQNNGV. The CDR3 sequence is CASGHRDRQYEQYF. The CDR3 nucleotides read TGTGCCAGCGGACACCGGGACAGGCAATACGAGCAGTACTTC. The full variable domain, rest sourced from reference TRBV11-2 and TRBJ2-7, is EAGVAQSPRYKIIEKRQSVAFWCNPISGHATLYWYQQILGQGPKLLIQFQNNGVVDDSQLPKDRFSAERLKGVDSTLKIQPAKLEDSAVYLCASGHRDRQYEQYFGPGTRLTVT.

This clonotype was detected once. The chain uses TRBV6-2 or TRBV6-3 and TRBJ2-3, with D perhaps matching TRBD1 or TRBD2 (5 bases each). CDR1 MNHEY and CDR2 SVGEGT come from the germline V gene. V was pared by 6 bases and J by 2 bases, with 33 bases between. This CDR3 has 21 residues. Here the CDR3 DNA reads TGTGCCAGCAGAGCGACTACCGGGACCAAGGGCCCGGACGCCACCACAGATACGCAGTATTTT. It translates to CASRATTGTKGPDATTDTQYF.

The CDR3 region has the DNA TGTGCCAGCAGCCAAGGACAGGGGAATGTCGGGGAGCTGTTTTTT. Encoded protein: CASSQGQGNVGELFF. The chain carries TRBV4-2 and TRBJ2-2; 8 bases fit TRBD1. With V trimmed by 1 base and J by 7 bases, 5 bases remained unmatched. CDR1 and CDR2 from the germline V gene are LGHNA and YNFKEQ. CDR3 length: 15 amino acids.

This clonotype has a handful of counts. The chain is built from TRBV6-1 and TRBJ1-1; tentative D call: TRBD1 (5 bases). V dropped 8 bases and J dropped 1 base, with 14 bases sitting between them. Germline V gene data show CDR1 as MNHNS and CDR2 as SASEGT. This CDR3 is 14 amino acids long. The CDR3 spells CASARGHQNTEAFF. Here the CDR3 DNA reads TGTGCCAGCGCCCGGGGCCACCAGAACACTGAAGCTTTCTTT.

The CDR3 loop is CASSQRASQGGPSYEQYF. DNA of the CDR3: TGTGCCAGCAGCCAAAGAGCCTCCCAGGGGGGGCCATCCTACGAGCAGTACTTC. The chain recombines TRBV3-1 with TRBJ2-7; D tentatively reads TRBD1 or TRBD2 (7 bases each). Germline CDR1 is LGHDT and CDR2 is YNNKEL (reference sequence). The length of the CDR3 is 18 residues. Trimming removed 2 bases from V and 1 base from J, with 21 bases in between.

This clonotype turned up a few times. V and J are TRBV7-9 and TRBJ2-7; no definite D call. Germline V CDR1 and CDR2: SEHNR, FQNEAQ (reference sequence). CDR3 length equals 14 residues. The V gene lost 5 bases and the J gene lost 3 bases, with 14 bases spanning the gap. The CDR3: CASSRFSVGYEQYF. For the CDR3, the DNA is TGTGCCAGCAGCCGCTTTAGTGTAGGCTACGAGCAGTACTTC.

This clonotype has more than one count but fewer than ten. The V and J genes are TRBV6-2 or TRBV6-3 and TRBJ2-7; no clear D gene. Between the trimmed V and J ends, which lost 5 bases and 2 bases, there was a span of 16 bases. The CDR3 totals 15 residues. Germline CDR1 and CDR2: MNHEY and SVGEGT. CDR3 sequence: CASSDPRHTTYEQYF. As DNA, the CDR3 is TGTGCCAGCAGTGATCCGAGACATACTACCTACGAGCAGTACTTC.

This clonotype was recorded at least ten times. V is TRBV15 and J is TRBJ1-2, with D possibly TRBD1 on 5 matching bases. There are 16 residues in the CDR3. V was clipped by 3 bases and J by 0 bases, with 14 bases between them. Germline assignment: CDR1 LNHNV and CDR2 YYDKDF (reference sequence). The CDR3 here is CATSSGRDGTNYGYTF. The CDR3 bases are TGTGCCACCAGCAGCGGCCGGGACGGGACTAACTATGGCTACACCTTC.

This chain uses TRBV10-3 with TRBJ1-1, with a weak D call TRBD1 (5 bases). Deletions cut 4 bases from V and 1 base from J, with 10 bases between. Per germline, CDR1 ENHRY and CDR2 SYGVKD. The CDR3 loop spans 14 amino acids. The CDR3 DNA is TGTGCCATCAGTGTAAAGGGGTCGAACACTGAAGCTTTCTTT. It translates to CAISVKGSNTEAFF.

V and J are TRBV28 and TRBJ2-7, with 7 bases that match TRBD1. Germline CDR1 is MDHEN and CDR2 is SYDVKM. The length of the CDR3 is 13 residues. Trimming cost V 11 bases and J 1 base; bases outside gene matches: 8. CDR3 bases: TGTGCCGTCGGGGACAGTGTTTCCTACGAGCAGTACTTC. It encodes CAVGDSVSYEQYF.

This clonotype has only a few counts. This rearrangement joins TRBV5-6 to TRBJ2-5; 9 bases are shared with TRBD2. The V gene end was trimmed by 1 base and the J gene end by 5 bases; junction bases not matched to a gene: 9. In germline, CDR1 is SGHDT, CDR2 YYEEEE. This CDR3 has 16 amino acids. The CDR3 region is CASSLIPSGVGETQYF. CDR3 in DNA: TGTGCCAGCAGCTTGATTCCTAGCGGGGTCGGGGAGACCCAGTACTTC. Full variable domain (outside the CDR3, taken from reference TRBV5-6 and TRBJ2-5): DAGVTQSPTHLIKTRGQQVTLRCSPKSGHDTVSWYQQALGQGPQFIFQYYEEEERQRGNFPDRFSGHQFPNYSSELNVNALLLGDSALYLCASSLIPSGVGETQYFGPGTRLLVL.

The chain carries TRBV2 and TRBJ2-7, with D perhaps matching TRBD2 (5 bases). The CDR3 loop spans 13 amino acids. Per germline, CDR1 SNHLY and CDR2 FYNNEI. V gave up 7 bases and J gave up 0 bases, with 10 bases separating them. CDR3 loop: CASKRPYSYEQYF. CDR3 DNA: TGTGCCAGCAAGCGGCCTTACTCCTACGAGCAGTACTTC.